One TCR beta chain is described in this entry. Its target is not known. The source of the sample is a study of long-term antiretroviral therapy in people with HIV. Version v3.0 of the immunoSEQ assay was performed at survey level. Clones were sequenced by immunoSEQ multiplex PCR, and TCRdb holds only the in-frame ones, with some missing. Seen here are 16,000 or so clones, around four fifths observed once, and the top ten hold about 16%. The study drew at least one pre-ART and at least two post-ART PBMC samples from every donor. Study-wide results and caveats: Controls showed broader CDR3 length ranges than did the HIV repertoires. Once patients were on ART, diversity went higher but still fell short of transplant donor controls.

Specimen: unsorted PBMCs, collected about 2.1 years before starting antiretroviral therapy. The source of this sequence is a man aged 25 to 45 with HIV.

The CDR3 coding sequence is TGTGCCATCAGCGCTACAAAGACCTCCTCCTACGAGCAGTACTTC. Translation: CAISATKTSSYEQYF. The genes are TRBV10-3 and TRBJ2-7; D unresolved. Germline loops: CDR1 ENHRY, CDR2 SYGVKD. This CDR3 is 15 amino acids long. Trimming removed 6 bases from V and 0 bases from J, with 15 bases in between.